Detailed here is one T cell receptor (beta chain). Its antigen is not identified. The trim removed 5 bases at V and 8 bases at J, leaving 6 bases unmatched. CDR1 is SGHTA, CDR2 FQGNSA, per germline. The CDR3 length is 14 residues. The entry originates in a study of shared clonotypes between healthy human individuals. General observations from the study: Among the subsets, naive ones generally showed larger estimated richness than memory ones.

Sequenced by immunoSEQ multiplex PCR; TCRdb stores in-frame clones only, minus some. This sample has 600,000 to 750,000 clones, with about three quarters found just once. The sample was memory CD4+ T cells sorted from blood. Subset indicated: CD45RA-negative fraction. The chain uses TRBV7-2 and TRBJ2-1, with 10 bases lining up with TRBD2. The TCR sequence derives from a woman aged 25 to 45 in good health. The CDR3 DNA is TGTGCCAGCAGCCGTGAGCGGGAGGGCTATGAGCAGTTCTTC. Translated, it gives CASSREREGYEQFF.